This paragraph reports one T cell receptor beta chain. The data are from a study of blood T cell repertoires in COVID-19. The overall study: COVID-19 samples from acute and convalescent phases originated in the United States, Italy and Spain. PBMCs, B-cell-depleted T cells, or T cells were the source of the cDNA or gDNA that made up the material.

Per the germline V gene, CDR1 is MDHEN and CDR2 is SYDVKM. CDR3 length: 14 amino acids. V lost 7 bases, J lost 1 base, and 12 bases lay in between. Original handling: Amplifying reference gene primers gave estimates of nucleated cell counts. TCRdb's table, derived via immunoSEQ multiplex PCR, lists solely in-frame clones and lacks some. Clone size and the V and J calls come from that table; the DNA yielded D and trimming. The table shows about 190,000 clones, with over 75% occurring only once. The TCR was taken from a woman aged 80 or over with active or convalescent COVID-19. The chain links TRBV28 to TRBJ2-3; no firm D call. What was sequenced was peripheral blood. As DNA, the CDR3 is TGTGCCAGCACAATCTTATCGGGCACAGATACGCAGTATTTT. Amino acids: CASTILSGTDTQYF.